Listed here is a single T cell receptor beta chain. As yet, its antigen is unknown. The CDR3 is 17 residues long. V dropped 0 bases and J dropped 2 bases, with 16 bases sitting between them. Germline V gene sequence: CDR1 SGHRS, CDR2 YFSETQ. The sample originates from a study of radiotherapy plus CTLA-4 blockade in lung cancer. Using immunoSEQ multiplex PCR, the repertoire was profiled, and TCRdb retains in-frame clones only, with some absent. Among under 50,000 clones, roughly 85% were seen once, and the ten largest hold about 22%. General study results and limits: Dynamics of early blood T cell clones, together with interferon-beta, were reportedly the best predictors of response. TCR clones originating in tumors grew in number in blood after radiotherapy plus ipilimumab.

The sequence came from a human donor with non-small cell lung cancer whose response to radiotherapy plus ipilimumab could not be evaluated. The chain is built from TRBV5-1 and TRBJ2-3; possibly TRBD1 for D (5 bases). The specimen was peripheral blood, collected from a patient treated with radiotherapy plus ipilimumab. DNA of the CDR3: TGCGCCAGCAGCTTGGGCCTACAGGCCCCTTCCACAGATACGCAGTATTTT. As protein: CASSLGLQAPSTDTQYF.